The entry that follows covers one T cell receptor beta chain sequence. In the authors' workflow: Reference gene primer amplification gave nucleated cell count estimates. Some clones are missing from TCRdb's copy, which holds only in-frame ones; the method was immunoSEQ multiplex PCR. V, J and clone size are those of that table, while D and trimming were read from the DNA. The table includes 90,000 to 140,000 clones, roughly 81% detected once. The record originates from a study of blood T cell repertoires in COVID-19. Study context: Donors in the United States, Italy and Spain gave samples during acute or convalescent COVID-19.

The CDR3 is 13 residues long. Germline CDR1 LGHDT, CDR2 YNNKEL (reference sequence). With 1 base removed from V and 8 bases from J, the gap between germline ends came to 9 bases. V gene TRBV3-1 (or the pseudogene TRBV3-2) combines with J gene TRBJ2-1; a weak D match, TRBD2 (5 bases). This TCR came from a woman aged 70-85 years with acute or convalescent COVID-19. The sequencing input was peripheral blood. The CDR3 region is CASSQGVEDEQFF. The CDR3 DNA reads TGTGCCAGCAGCCAAGGGGTGGAGGATGAGCAGTTCTTC.